These 29 T cell receptor beta chains came from one sample sequenced in a study of shared clonotypes between healthy human individuals. Assay: immunoSEQ multiplex PCR; the TCRdb copy retains only in-frame clones and omits some. Here the sample spans some 1.1 million clones, 60% to 85% being singletons. Sequencing input: memory CD4+ T cells from PBMCs. Subset meaning: CD45RA-negative fraction. Receptor source: a young man in good health. Some clones in this sample may be carry-over from other donors' samples.

The V gene is TRBV5-1, the J gene TRBJ1-4; 7 nucleotides match TRBD1. The germline gives CDR1 SGHRS, CDR2 YFSETQ. The CDR3 extends over 15 amino acids. V shed 1 base and J 7 bases; nucleotides not matched to a gene: 7. The CDR3: CASSLLGTDGEKLFF. The CDR3 DNA sequence: TGCGCCAGCAGCTTGTTGGGGACAGACGGTGAAAAACTGTTTTTT.

V usage is TRBV7-9 and J usage is TRBJ2-1, with 15 bases identical to TRBD2. Germline V gene sequence: CDR1 SEHNR, CDR2 FQNEAQ (reference sequence). The CDR3 has 19 residues. V lost 5 bases to trimming and J lost 9 bases; unmatched junction nucleotides: 17. The CDR3 DNA reads as TGTGCCAGCAGCAACGGGACTAGCGGGAGGTTTTTCGAACACGGTGAGCAGTTCTTC. Translated, it gives CASSNGTSGRFFEHGEQFF.

The gene calls are TRBV7-2 and TRBJ2-1, with TRBD2 matching 8 bases. The CDR3 spans 17 residues. Looked up from germline, CDR1 is SGHTA and CDR2 is FQGNSA. J gave up 6 bases and V 1 base, and 11 bases lay outside the gene matches. CDR3 nucleotide sequence: TGTGCCAGCAGCTTAGGTGGTTTAGCGGGGCCCCTCAATGAGCAGTTCTTC. As protein: CASSLGGLAGPLNEQFF.

This chain connects TRBV7-9 to TRBJ1-2, with TRBD1 as a possible D gene (5 bases). CDR1 is SEHNR and CDR2 is FQNEAQ in the germline V gene (reference sequence). This CDR3 contains 13 residues. Deletions cut 5 bases from V and 5 bases from J, with 12 bases between. CDR3 residues: CASSLTDEYGYTF. CDR3 coding DNA: TGTGCCAGCAGCCTGACAGACGAATATGGCTACACCTTC.

The V and J genes are TRBV18 and TRBJ2-1, with D possibly TRBD1 on 5 matching bases. Per the germline V gene, CDR1 is KGHSH and CDR2 is LQKENI. The CDR3 consists of 13 residues. Deletions cut 3 bases from V and 8 bases from J, with 11 bases between. The CDR3 loop reads CASSPDIRDEQFF. CDR3 DNA sequence: TGTGCCAGCTCACCGGATATCAGGGATGAGCAGTTCTTC.

This chain uses TRBV19 with TRBJ1-2; 7 nucleotides agree with TRBD1. V lost 8 bases to trimming and J lost 4 bases; unmatched junction nucleotides: 4. The CDR3 has 12 amino acids. Germline loops: CDR1 LNHDA, CDR2 SQIVND (reference sequence). CDR3 residues: CASQGGVYGYTF. The CDR3 DNA reads as TGTGCCAGTCAGGGGGGGGTCTATGGCTACACCTTC.

The chain recombines TRBV9 with TRBJ2-2, with D perhaps matching TRBD2 (6 bases). Trimming took 4 bases from V and 5 from J, leaving 18 bases between them. The CDR3 sequence is 16 residues long. CDR1 is SGDLS and CDR2 is YYNGEE in the germline V gene. The CDR3 protein is CASSFWGDQRTGELFF. In DNA, the CDR3 is TGTGCCAGCAGCTTTTGGGGGGACCAGCGAACCGGGGAGCTGTTTTTT.

This clone occurred a few times. This chain joins TRBV5-1 and TRBJ1-1, with TRBD1 as a possible D gene (6 bases). V was trimmed by 3 bases and J by 1 base, leaving 10 bases between them. The length of the CDR3 is 14 residues. In germline, CDR1 is SGHRS, CDR2 YFSETQ. CDR3 in amino acids: CASSSGQTNTEAFF. DNA of the CDR3: TGCGCCAGCAGCTCGGGACAAACGAACACTGAAGCTTTCTTT. Based on the CDR3 plus reference TRBV5-1 and TRBJ1-1, the full variable domain is KAGVTQTPRYLIKTRGQQVTLSCSPISGHRSVSWYQQTPGQGLQFLFEYFSETQRNKGNFPGRFSGRQFSNSRSEMNVSTLELGDSALYLCASSSGQTNTEAFFGQGTRLTVV.

The genes are TRBV28 and TRBJ2-7, with D maybe TRBD2 (5 bases). V lost 6 bases and J lost 2, with 20 bases in between. Germline CDR1 reads MDHEN; CDR2 reads SYDVKM. This CDR3 comprises 16 residues. The CDR3 DNA reads as TGTGCCAGCAGCACCACGTCAACTAGAAGCCCCTACGAGCAGTACTTC. It yields the protein CASSTTSTRSPYEQYF. The full variable domain, with the rest looked up from reference TRBV28 and TRBJ2-7, is DVKVTQSSRYLVKRTGEKVFLECVQDMDHENMFWYRQDPGLGLRLIYFSYDVKMKEKGDIPEGYSVSREKKERFSLILESASTNQTSMYLCASSTTSTRSPYEQYFGPGTRLTVT.

The V call is TRBV5-1, the J call TRBJ2-3, with 10 positions matching TRBD2. The CDR3 is 15 amino acids. V lost 6 bases, J lost 6 bases, and 10 bases stayed unmatched. Germline CDR1 SGHRS, CDR2 YFSETQ. The CDR3: CASIPLAGVADTQYF. CDR3 DNA sequence: TGCGCCAGCATTCCCCTAGCGGGAGTGGCGGATACGCAGTATTTT.

The chain is built from TRBV9 and TRBJ1-1; a possible D gene is TRBD1 (5 bases). The CDR3 has 12 amino acids. Trimming shortened V by 4 bases and J by 2 bases, and 6 bases separated the two germline ends. The germline V gene encodes CDR1 SGDLS and CDR2 YYNGEE. The CDR3 loop reads CASSRDNTEAFF. The CDR3 DNA sequence: TGTGCCAGCAGCCGGGACAACACTGAAGCTTTCTTT.

The chain couples TRBV5-1 to TRBJ1-4; no firm D call. The CDR3 covers 15 residues. Germline V gene data show CDR1 as SGHRS and CDR2 as YFSETQ. Trimming removed 4 bases from V and 7 bases from J, with 17 bases in between. The CDR3 loop reads CASSPQDGLSEKLFF. The CDR3 coding sequence is TGCGCCAGCAGCCCCCAGGACGGACTTAGTGAAAAACTGTTTTTT.

The genes are TRBV28 and TRBJ1-2; no firm D call. The CDR3 runs to 11 residues. Trimming left V 7 bases short and J 5 bases short, with 8 bases between. Germline values: CDR1 MDHEN, CDR2 SYDVKM. CDR3 in amino acids: CASKRGYGYTF. In nucleotides, the CDR3 is TGTGCCAGCAAACGAGGGTATGGCTACACCTTC.

The count of this clone is one. V usage is TRBV5-1 and J usage is TRBJ2-1, with a weak D call TRBD2 (6 bases). Germline V gives CDR1 SGHRS, CDR2 YFSETQ. The V gene lost 0 bases and the J gene lost 3 bases, with 19 bases spanning the gap. This CDR3 has 18 residues. CDR3 sequence (DNA): TGCGCCAGCAGCTTGGCACCCCTTAGCGGAGGGAACTACAATGAGCAGTTCTTC. Amino acid sequence: CASSLAPLSGGNYNEQFF.

The gene calls are TRBV28 and TRBJ2-2; D uncertain. The ends were cut back, 6 bases at V and 8 bases at J, with 7 bases in the middle. The CDR3 is made up of 11 amino acids. Germline loops: CDR1 MDHEN, CDR2 SYDVKM. The CDR3 sequence: CASSPSGELFF. CDR3 nucleotide sequence: TGTGCCAGCAGCCCCTCTGGGGAGCTGTTTTTT.

With regard to this clone: A far larger clone is a single base away, which makes a read error likely. The rearrangement links TRBV18 to TRBJ1-1; D is ambiguous. V shed 3 bases and J shed 0 bases, with 32 bases lying between them. This CDR3 spans 22 amino acids. Looked up from germline, CDR1 is KGHSH and CDR2 is LQKENI. The CDR3 DNA follows: TGTGCCAGCTCACCTTCGATAAAATTCACAGAGTTTCCGAAGGTTATGAACACTGAAGCTTTCTTT. It is translated as CASSPSIKFTEFPKVMNTEAFF.

This clone came up once. The rearrangement uses TRBV5-3 and TRBJ1-3; D gene unclear. TRBV5-3 is an open reading frame whose function is uncertain. V lost 8 bases and J 0 bases, leaving 12 bases between the germline ends. The CDR3 loop spans 14 amino acids. The CDR3 nucleotides are TGTGCCAGCAGTTTGGGGTTCTCTGGAAACACCATATATTTT. Protein: CASSLGFSGNTIYF.

This clone was observed a few times. The chain employs TRBV15 and TRBJ1-4; D is uncertain. Germline values: CDR1 LNHNV, CDR2 YYDKDF (reference sequence). Trimming took off 6 bases at V and 2 bases at J, with 16 bases between the two ends. The CDR3 runs to 16 residues. The CDR3 DNA follows: TGTGCCACCAGTAAAGATTGGACCCGGACTAATGAAAAACTGTTTTTT. Amino acids: CATSKDWTRTNEKLFF.

A word on this clone: The same CDR3 also results from other DNA sequences found in this sample. J is TRBJ2-7 and V is TRBV7-2; D not certain. The germline gives CDR1 SGHTA, CDR2 FQGNSA. The CDR3 runs to 14 residues. V was shortened by 0 bases and J by 1 base, with 7 bases between the two germline ends. The CDR3 loop is CASSLARQSYEQYF. DNA of the CDR3: TGTGCCAGCAGCTTAGCGCGCCAGTCCTACGAGCAGTACTTC.

This clone was seen a single time. This sequence joins TRBV30 and TRBJ1-1; D not certain. V lost 2 bases, J lost 1 base, and 8 bases lay in between. CDR3 length equals 13 residues. CDR1 and CDR2 (germline): GTSNPN, SVGIG (reference sequence). DNA of the CDR3: TGTGCCTGGAGTCCCCTGGCGAACACTGAAGCTTTCTTT. It specifies CAWSPLANTEAFF.

This clone was picked up a small number of times. The chain employs TRBV15 and TRBJ1-2; D call uncertain. Germline-derived CDR1 and CDR2 are LNHNV and YYDKDF (reference sequence). V lost 1 base to trimming and J lost 7 bases, with 19 bases between them. CDR3 length equals 16 residues. CDR3 region: CATSRGGKAAALGYTF. The CDR3 nucleotides read TGTGCCACCAGCAGAGGAGGGAAGGCGGCGGCCCTTGGCTACACCTTC.

This clone was seen only a few times. V usage is TRBV5-1 and J usage is TRBJ2-3; weak D call: TRBD2 (6 bases). Per the germline V gene, CDR1 is SGHRS and CDR2 is YFSETQ. Trimming took off 4 bases at V and 0 bases at J, with 15 bases between the two ends. This CDR3 has 16 residues. Here the CDR3 DNA reads TGCGCCAGCAGCATGAGGCGCGGGGCTAGCACAGATACGCAGTATTTT. Amino acids: CASSMRRGASTDTQYF.

The chain joins TRBV18 to TRBJ2-2; D is uncertain. CDR3 length: 14 residues. Trimming pared 5 bases from V and 3 bases from J, leaving 10 bases between. Per the germline V gene, CDR1 is KGHSH and CDR2 is LQKENI. The CDR3 reads CASSGVAHTGELFF. CDR3 nucleotide sequence: TGTGCCAGCTCAGGGGTGGCGCACACCGGGGAGCTGTTTTTT.

In this sample, this clone turned up a few times. V usage is TRBV27 and J usage is TRBJ1-5; a weak D match, TRBD1 (5 bases). Germline V gene data show CDR1 as MNHEY and CDR2 as SMNVEV (reference sequence). The CDR3 is 14 residues long. V shed 8 bases and J shed 6 bases, with 17 bases lying between them. The CDR3 loop is CASGLGVGVQPQHF. CDR3 DNA: TGTGCCAGCGGACTAGGTGTAGGGGTTCAGCCCCAGCATTTT.

The CDR3 spells CASSYSVGSPNTEAFF. In nucleotides, the CDR3 is TGTGCCAGCAGTTACTCTGTCGGCAGCCCGAACACTGAAGCTTTCTTT. The rearrangement joins TRBV6-5 to TRBJ1-1; D gene unclear. The germline V gene has CDR1 MNHEY and CDR2 SVGAGI. The CDR3 is 16 residues long. Trimming pared 0 bases from V and 1 base from J, leaving 12 bases between.

J is TRBJ2-1 and V is TRBV29-1; possible D gene TRBD2, 6 bases. From germline, CDR1 is SQVTM and CDR2 ANQGSEA. The CDR3 is made up of 13 amino acids. V lost 5 bases and J lost 8, with 16 bases in between. The CDR3 protein is CSVRTGASHEQFF. The CDR3 DNA is TGCAGCGTTCGGACGGGAGCATCCCATGAGCAGTTCTTC.

This clone was detected a few times. The V call is TRBV11-2, the J call TRBJ2-4, with TRBD1 matching over 8 bases. V trimming: 5 bases; J trimming: 1 base; junction bases outside the gene matches: 7. CDR1 and CDR2 (germline): SGHAT, FQNNGV. The CDR3 sequence is 16 residues long. CDR3 protein: CASSPRQGWAKNIQYF. CDR3 sequence (DNA): TGTGCCAGCAGCCCCCGACAGGGGTGGGCCAAAAACATTCAGTACTTC.

The rearrangement joins TRBV18 to TRBJ2-7; D assignment may be TRBD1 or TRBD2 (5 bases each). Trimming took off 1 base at V and 3 bases at J, with 7 bases between the two ends. The CDR3 runs to 13 residues. Per germline, CDR1 KGHSH and CDR2 LQKENI. CDR3 bases: TGTGCCAGCTCACCACAGAGGGGCTACGAGCAGTACTTC. As protein: CASSPQRGYEQYF.

About this clone itself: One end of the junction is discordant with germline, which a read error may explain. The chain employs TRBV5-8 and TRBJ2-7, with D perhaps assigned TRBD1 or TRBD2 (6 bases each). Germline CDR1 SGHTS, CDR2 YDEGEE. The CDR3 spans 12 residues. The CDR3 sequence is CASSLTGASRNF. The CDR3 DNA is TGTGCCAGCAGCTTGACGGGGGCGTCTAGGAACTTC.